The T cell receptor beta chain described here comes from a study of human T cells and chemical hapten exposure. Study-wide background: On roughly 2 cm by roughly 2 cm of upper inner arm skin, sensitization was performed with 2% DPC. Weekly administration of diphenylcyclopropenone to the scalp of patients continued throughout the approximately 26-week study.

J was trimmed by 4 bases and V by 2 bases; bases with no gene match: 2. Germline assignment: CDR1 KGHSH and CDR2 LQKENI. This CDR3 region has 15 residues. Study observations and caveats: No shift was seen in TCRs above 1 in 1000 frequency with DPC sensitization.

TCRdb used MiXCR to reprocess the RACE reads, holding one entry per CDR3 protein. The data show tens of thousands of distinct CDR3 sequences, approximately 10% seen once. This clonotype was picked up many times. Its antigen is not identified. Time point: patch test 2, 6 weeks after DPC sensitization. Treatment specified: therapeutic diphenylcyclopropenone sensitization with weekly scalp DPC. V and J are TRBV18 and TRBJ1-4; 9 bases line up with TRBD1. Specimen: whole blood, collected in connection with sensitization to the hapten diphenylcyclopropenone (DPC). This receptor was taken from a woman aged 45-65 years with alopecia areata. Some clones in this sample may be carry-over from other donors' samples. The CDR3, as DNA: TGTGCCAGCTCACCAGGGACAGGGATTAATGAAAAACTGTTTTTT. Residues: CASSPGTGINEKLFF.